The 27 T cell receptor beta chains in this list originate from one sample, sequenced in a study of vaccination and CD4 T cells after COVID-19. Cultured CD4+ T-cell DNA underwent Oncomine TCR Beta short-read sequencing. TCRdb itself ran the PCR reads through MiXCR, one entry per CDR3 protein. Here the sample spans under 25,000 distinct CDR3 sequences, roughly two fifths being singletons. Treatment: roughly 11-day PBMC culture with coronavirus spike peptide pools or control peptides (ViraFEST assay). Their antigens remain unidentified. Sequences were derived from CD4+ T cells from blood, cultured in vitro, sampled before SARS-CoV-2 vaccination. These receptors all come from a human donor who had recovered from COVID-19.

Here the CDR3 DNA reads TGTGCCTGGAAGGGGACGGGGGGGACTGAAGCTTTCTTT. Amino acids: CAWKGTGGTEAFF. The chain recombines TRBV30 with TRBJ1-1, with D possibly being TRBD1 (5 bases). V lost 4 bases, J lost 5 bases, and 14 bases lay in between. The CDR3 has 13 residues. Looked up from germline, CDR1 is GTSNPN and CDR2 is SVGIG (reference sequence).

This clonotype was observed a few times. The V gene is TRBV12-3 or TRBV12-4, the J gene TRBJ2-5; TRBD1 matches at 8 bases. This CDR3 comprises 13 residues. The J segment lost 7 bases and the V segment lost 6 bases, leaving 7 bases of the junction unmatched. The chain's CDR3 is CASRMDRAVTQYF. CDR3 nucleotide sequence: TGTGCCAGCAGGATGGACAGGGCGGTGACCCAGTACTTC.

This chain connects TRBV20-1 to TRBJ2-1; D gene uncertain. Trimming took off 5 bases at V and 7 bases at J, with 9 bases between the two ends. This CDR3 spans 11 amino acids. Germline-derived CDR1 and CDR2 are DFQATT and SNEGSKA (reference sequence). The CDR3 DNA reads TGCAGTGCTTCGTCCCTGAATGAGCAGTTCTTC. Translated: CSASSLNEQFF.

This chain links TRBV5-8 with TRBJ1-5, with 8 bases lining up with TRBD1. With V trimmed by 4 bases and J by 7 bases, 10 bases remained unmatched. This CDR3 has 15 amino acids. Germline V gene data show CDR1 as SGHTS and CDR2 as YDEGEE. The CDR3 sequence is CASSRGQGQGQPQHF. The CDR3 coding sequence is TGTGCCAGCAGCCGAGGACAGGGTCAGGGCCAGCCCCAGCATTTT.

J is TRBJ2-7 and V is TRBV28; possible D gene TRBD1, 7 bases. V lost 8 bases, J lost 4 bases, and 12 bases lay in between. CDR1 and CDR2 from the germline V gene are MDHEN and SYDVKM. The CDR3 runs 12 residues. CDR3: CASSRDRYEQYF. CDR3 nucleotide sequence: TGTGCCAGCTCGCGGGACAGATACGAGCAGTACTTC. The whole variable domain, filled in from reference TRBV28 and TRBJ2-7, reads DVKVTQSSRYLVKRTGEKVFLECVQDMDHENMFWYRQDPGLGLRLIYFSYDVKMKEKGDIPEGYSVSREKKERFSLILESASTNQTSMYLCASSRDRYEQYFGPGTRLTVT.

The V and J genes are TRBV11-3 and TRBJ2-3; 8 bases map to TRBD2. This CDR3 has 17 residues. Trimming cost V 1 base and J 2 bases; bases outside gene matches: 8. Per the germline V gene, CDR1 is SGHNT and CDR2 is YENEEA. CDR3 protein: CASSLVLSGANTDTQYF. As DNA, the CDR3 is TGTGCCAGCAGCTTAGTACTTAGCGGGGCGAACACAGATACGCAGTATTTT.

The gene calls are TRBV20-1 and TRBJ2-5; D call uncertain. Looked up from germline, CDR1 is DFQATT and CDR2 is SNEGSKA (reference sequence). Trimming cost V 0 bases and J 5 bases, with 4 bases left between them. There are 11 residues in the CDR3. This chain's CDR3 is CSARDRETQYF. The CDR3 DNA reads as TGCAGTGCTAGAGATCGGGAGACCCAGTACTTC.

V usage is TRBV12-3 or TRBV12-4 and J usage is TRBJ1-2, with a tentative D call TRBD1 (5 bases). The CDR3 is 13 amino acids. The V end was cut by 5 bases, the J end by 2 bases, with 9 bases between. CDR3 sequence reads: CASSRDQNYGYTF. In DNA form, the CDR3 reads TGTGCCAGCAGTCGGGACCAAAACTATGGCTACACCTTC.

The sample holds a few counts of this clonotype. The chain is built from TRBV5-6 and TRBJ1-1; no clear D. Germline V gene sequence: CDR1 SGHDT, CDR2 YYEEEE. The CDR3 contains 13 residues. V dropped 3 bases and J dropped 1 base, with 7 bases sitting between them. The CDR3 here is CASSYDGNTEAFF. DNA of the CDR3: TGTGCCAGCAGCTACGACGGGAACACTGAAGCTTTCTTT.

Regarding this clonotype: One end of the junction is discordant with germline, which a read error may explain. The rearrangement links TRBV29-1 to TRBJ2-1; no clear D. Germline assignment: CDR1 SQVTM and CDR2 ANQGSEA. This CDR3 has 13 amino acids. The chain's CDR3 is CCVATGRVHEQFF. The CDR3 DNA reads TGCTGCGTTGCGACTGGACGTGTACATGAGCAGTTCTTC.

DNA of the CDR3: TGTGCCAGCAGCTTAGCGAATCGGTATGAGCAGTTCTTC. Protein sequence: CASSLANRYEQFF. The chain is built from TRBV7-7 and TRBJ2-1; no clear D. Germline CDR1 is SSHAT and CDR2 is FNYEAQ (reference sequence). This CDR3 region has 13 residues. Trimming pared 0 bases from V and 8 bases from J, leaving 8 bases between.

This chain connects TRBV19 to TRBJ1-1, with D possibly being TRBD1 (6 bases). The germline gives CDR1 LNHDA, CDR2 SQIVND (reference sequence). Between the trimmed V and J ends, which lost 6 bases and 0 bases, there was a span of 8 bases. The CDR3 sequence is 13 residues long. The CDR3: CASRRQVNTEAFF. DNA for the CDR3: TGTGCCAGTAGGAGACAGGTGAACACTGAAGCTTTCTTT.

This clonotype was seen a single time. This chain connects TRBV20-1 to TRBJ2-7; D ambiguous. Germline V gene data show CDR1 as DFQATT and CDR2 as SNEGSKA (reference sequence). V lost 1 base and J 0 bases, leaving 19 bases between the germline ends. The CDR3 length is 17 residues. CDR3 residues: CSARGNTHGGSSYEQYF. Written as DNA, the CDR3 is TGCAGTGCTAGAGGGAATACCCATGGCGGCAGCTCCTACGAGCAGTACTTC.

The CDR3 nucleotides are TGCGCCAGCAGCGCGGCGCCTGGGGACATTCAGTACTTC. This codes for CASSAAPGDIQYF. The chain uses TRBV5-1 and TRBJ2-4, with D uncertain. The CDR3 spans 13 residues. V dropped 4 bases and J dropped 8 bases, with 13 bases sitting between them. Germline CDR1 is SGHRS and CDR2 is YFSETQ.

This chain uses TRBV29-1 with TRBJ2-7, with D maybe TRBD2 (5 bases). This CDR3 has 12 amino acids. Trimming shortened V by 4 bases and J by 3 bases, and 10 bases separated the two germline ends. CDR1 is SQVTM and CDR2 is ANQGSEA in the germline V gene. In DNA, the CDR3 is TGCAGCGTTGGGTCCGGGGTCTACGAGCAGTACTTC. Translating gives CSVGSGVYEQYF.

The CDR3 spells CASSGTEGNTIYF. The CDR3 nucleotides are TGTGCCAGCAGCGGGACCGAAGGAAACACCATATATTTT. This rearrangement joins TRBV6-1 to TRBJ1-3; D is perhaps TRBD1 (5 bases). CDR1 and CDR2 from the germline V gene are MNHNS and SASEGT. This CDR3 contains 13 residues. With 6 bases removed from V and 4 bases from J, the gap between germline ends came to 10 bases.

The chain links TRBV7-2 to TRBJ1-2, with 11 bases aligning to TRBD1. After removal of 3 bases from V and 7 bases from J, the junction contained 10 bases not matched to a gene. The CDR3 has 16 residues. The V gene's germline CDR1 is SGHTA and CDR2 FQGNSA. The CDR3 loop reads CASSFRSGQGAGGYTF. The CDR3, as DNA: TGTGCCAGCAGCTTCCGCTCTGGACAGGGGGCAGGTGGCTACACCTTC.

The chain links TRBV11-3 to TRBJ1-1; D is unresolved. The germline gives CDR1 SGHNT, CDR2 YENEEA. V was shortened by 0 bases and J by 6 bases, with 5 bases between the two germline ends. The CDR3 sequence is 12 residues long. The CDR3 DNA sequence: TGTGCCAGCAGCTTAGATCGATCTGAAGCTTTCTTT. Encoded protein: CASSLDRSEAFF.

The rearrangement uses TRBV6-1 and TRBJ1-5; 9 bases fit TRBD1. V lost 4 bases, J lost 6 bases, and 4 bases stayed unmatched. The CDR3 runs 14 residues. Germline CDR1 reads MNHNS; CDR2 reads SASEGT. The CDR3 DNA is TGTGCCAGCAGTGCACAGGGGGCAGGTCAGCCCCAGCATTTT. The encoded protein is CASSAQGAGQPQHF.

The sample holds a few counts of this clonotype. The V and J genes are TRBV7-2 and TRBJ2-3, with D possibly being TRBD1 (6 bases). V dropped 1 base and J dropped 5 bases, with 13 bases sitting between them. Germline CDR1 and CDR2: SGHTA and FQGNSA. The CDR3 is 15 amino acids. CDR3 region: CASSLGSGVGDTQYF. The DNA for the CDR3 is TGTGCCAGCAGCTTAGGTTCAGGGGTTGGAGATACGCAGTATTTT.

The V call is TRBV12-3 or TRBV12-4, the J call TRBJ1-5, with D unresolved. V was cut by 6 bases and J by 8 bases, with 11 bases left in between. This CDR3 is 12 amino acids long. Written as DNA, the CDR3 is TGTGCCAGCAGCGCGCTGGATGAGCCCCAGCATTTT. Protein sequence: CASSALDEPQHF.

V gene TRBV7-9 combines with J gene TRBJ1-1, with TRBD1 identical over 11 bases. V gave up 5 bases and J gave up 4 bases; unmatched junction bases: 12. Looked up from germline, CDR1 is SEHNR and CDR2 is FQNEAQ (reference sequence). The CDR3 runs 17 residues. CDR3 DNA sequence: TGTGCCAGCAGCCCCACGGTGGGACAGGGGGATTTCACTGAAGCTTTCTTT. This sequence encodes CASSPTVGQGDFTEAFF.

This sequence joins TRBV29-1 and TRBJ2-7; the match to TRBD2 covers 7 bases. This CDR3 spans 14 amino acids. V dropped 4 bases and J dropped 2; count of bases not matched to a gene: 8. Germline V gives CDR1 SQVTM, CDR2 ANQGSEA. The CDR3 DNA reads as TGCAGCGTTGGGGGAGGGAGAGGCACCTACGAGCAGTACTTC. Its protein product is CSVGGGRGTYEQYF.

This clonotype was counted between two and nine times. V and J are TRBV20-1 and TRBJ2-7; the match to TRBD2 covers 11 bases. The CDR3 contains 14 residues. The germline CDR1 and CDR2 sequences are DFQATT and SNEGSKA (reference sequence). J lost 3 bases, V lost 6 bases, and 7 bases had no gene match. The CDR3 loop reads CSARPGTSGYEQYF. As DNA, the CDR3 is TGCAGTGCCCGCCCCGGGACTAGCGGCTACGAGCAGTACTTC.

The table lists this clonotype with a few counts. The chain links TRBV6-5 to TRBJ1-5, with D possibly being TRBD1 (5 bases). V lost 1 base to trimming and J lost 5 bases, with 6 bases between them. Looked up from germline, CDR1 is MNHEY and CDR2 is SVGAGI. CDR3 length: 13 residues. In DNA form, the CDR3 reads TGTGCCAGCAGTTACTTGGGGGATCAGCCCCAGCATTTT. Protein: CASSYLGDQPQHF.

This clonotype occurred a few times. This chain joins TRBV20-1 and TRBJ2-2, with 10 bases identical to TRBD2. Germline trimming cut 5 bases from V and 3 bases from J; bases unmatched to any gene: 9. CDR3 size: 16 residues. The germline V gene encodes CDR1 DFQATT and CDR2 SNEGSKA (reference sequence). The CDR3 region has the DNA TGCAGTGCTGGGGTACTAGCGGGACTTGACACCGGGGAGCTGTTTTTT. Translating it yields CSAGVLAGLDTGELFF.

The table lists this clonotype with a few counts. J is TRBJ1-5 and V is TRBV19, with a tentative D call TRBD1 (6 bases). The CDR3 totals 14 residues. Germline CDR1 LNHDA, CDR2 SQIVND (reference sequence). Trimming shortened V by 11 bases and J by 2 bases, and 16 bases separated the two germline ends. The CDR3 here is CAVRGRGGNQPQHF. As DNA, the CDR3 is TGTGCCGTCCGGGGCAGGGGTGGCAATCAGCCCCAGCATTTT.